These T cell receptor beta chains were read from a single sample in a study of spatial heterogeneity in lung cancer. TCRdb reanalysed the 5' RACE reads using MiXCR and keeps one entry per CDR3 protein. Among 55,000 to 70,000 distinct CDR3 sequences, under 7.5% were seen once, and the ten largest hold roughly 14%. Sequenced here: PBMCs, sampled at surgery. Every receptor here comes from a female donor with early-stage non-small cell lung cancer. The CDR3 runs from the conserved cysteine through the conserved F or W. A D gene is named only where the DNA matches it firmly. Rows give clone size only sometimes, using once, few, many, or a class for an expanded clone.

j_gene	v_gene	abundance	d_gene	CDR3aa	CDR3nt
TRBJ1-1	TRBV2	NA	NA	CASYRMNTEAFF	TGTGCCAGTTACAGGATGAACACTGAAGCTTTCTTT
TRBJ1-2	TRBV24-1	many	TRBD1	CATSETGGYGYTF	TGTGCCACCAGTGAAACAGGGGGCTATGGCTACACCTTC
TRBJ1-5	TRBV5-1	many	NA	CASSLAGRDQPQHF	TGCGCCAGCAGCTTGGCAGGGCGAGATCAGCCCCAGCATTTT
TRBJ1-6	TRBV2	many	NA	CASSRPNLGTSYNSPLHF	TGTGCCAGCAGTCGTCCGAATCTAGGCACCTCCTATAATTCACCCCTCCACTTT
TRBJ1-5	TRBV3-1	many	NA	CASSQDLSSGNQPQHF	TGTGCCAGCAGCCAAGACCTCTCGAGTGGCAATCAGCCCCAGCATTTT
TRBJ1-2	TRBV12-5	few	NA	CASGKDIANYGYTF	TGTGCTAGTGGGAAGGACATAGCTAACTATGGCTACACCTTC
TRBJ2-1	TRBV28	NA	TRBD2	CASSLQLATSYNEQFF	TGTGCCAGCAGTTTACAACTAGCGACCTCCTACAATGAGCAGTTCTTC
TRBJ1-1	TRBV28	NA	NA	CASSLNQATEAFF	TGTGCCAGCAGTTTAAACCAGGCCACTGAAGCTTTCTTT
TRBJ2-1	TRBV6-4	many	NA	CASSPDGGTIYNEQFF	TGTGCCAGCAGTCCTGACGGCGGGACGATTTACAATGAGCAGTTCTTC
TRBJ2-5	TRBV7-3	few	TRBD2	CASSLPQERGAQETQYF	TGTGCCAGCAGCTTACCTCAAGAGCGGGGGGCGCAAGAGACCCAGTACTTC
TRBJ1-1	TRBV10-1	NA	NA	CASIIRRNMNTEAFF	TGCGCCAGCATCATAAGAAGAAATATGAACACTGAAGCTTTCTTT
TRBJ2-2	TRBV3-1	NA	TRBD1	CASRLGTGAGELFF	TGTGCCAGCAGGCTAGGGACAGGCGCCGGGGAGCTGTTTTTT
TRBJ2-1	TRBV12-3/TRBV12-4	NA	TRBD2	CASSPGTSGRLFNEQFF	TGTGCCAGCAGTCCCGGGACTAGCGGGAGGCTTTTCAATGAGCAGTTCTTC
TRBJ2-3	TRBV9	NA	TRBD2	CASSAASGGQDTQYF	TGTGCCAGCAGCGCCGCTAGCGGGGGCCAAGATACGCAGTATTTT
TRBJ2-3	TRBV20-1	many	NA	CSARPGTTLGDTQYF	TGCAGTGCTCGCCCCGGGACGACCCTGGGAGATACGCAGTATTTT
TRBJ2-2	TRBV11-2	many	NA	CASSLGPPNTGELFF	TGTGCCAGCAGCTTAGGGCCTCCGAACACCGGGGAGCTGTTTTTT
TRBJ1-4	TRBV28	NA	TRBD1	CASSPPPGQGALTNEKLFF	TGTGCCAGCAGTCCACCCCCGGGACAGGGGGCCTTAACTAATGAAAAACTGTTTTTT
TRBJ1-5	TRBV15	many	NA	CATGRDYSNQPQHF	TGTGCCACCGGGCGGGATTATAGCAATCAGCCCCAGCATTTT
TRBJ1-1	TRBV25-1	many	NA	CASSVPGGFTEAFF	TGTGCCAGCAGTGTTCCCGGGGGATTCACTGAAGCTTTCTTT
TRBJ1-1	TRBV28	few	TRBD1	CASSWDRGGEAFF	TGTGCCAGCAGTTGGGACAGGGGGGGTGAAGCTTTCTTT
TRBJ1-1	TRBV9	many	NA	CASSRGDTEAFF	TGTGCCAGCAGCCGGGGGGACACTGAAGCTTTCTTT
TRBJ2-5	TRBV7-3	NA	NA	CASSVAGRSQETQYF	TGTGCCAGCAGCGTGGCCGGGCGGTCACAAGAGACCCAGTACTTC
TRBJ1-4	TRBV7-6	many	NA	CASSLGSGAHEKLFF	TGTGCCAGCAGCTTAGGGTCAGGGGCTCATGAAAAACTGTTTTTT
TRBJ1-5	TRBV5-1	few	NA	CASSSDGNSNQPQHF	TGCGCCAGCAGCTCGGACGGAAATAGCAATCAGCCCCAGCATTTT
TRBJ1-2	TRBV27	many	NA	CASSASAGNSYGYTF	TGTGCCAGCAGCGCTTCCGCAGGGAACTCATATGGCTACACCTTC
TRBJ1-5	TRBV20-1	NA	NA	CSARGVEASDSNQPQHF	TGCAGTGCTAGAGGCGTCGAGGCGTCCGATAGCAATCAGCCCCAGCATTTT
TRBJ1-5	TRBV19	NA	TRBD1	CASIATGGSIQPQHF	TGTGCCAGTATCGCGACAGGGGGAAGCATTCAGCCCCAGCATTTT
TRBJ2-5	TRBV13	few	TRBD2	CASSLGTSGGTQYF	TGTGCCAGCAGCTTAGGGACTAGCGGGGGGACCCAGTACTTC
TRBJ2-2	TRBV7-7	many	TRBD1	CASSPGTGLNTGELFF	TGTGCCAGCAGCCCCGGGACAGGACTTAACACCGGGGAGCTGTTTTTT
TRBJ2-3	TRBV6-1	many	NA	CASSLAGPSTDTQYF	TGTGCCAGCAGTCTGGCGGGGCCTAGCACAGATACGCAGTATTTT
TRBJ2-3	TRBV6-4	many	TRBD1	CASRMDRTTDTQYF	TGTGCCAGCAGAATGGACAGGACCACAGATACGCAGTATTTT